A single sample is the source of the 28 T cell receptor beta chains below, sequenced in a study of STAT5B mutations in CD4+ large granular lymphocyte leukemia. TCRdb's copy holds only in-frame clones and misses some; the assay was immunoSEQ multiplex PCR. The sample carries tens of thousands of clones, about 90% recorded once. Sequencing used CD4+ T cells from blood buffy coats. The receptors shown here come from a human donor in good health.

The chain recombines TRBV5-5 with TRBJ1-3; tentative D call: TRBD1 (5 bases). Germline V gene sequence: CDR1 SGHKS, CDR2 YYEKEE (reference sequence). This CDR3 has 15 amino acids. V was cut by 3 bases and J by 2 bases, with 12 bases left in between. The CDR3 DNA reads as TGTGCCAGCAGCTCATTGGTGGGGCCTGGAAACACCATATATTTT. Protein sequence: CASSSLVGPGNTIYF.

The chain carries TRBV9 and TRBJ1-3; no clear D. Germline loops: CDR1 SGDLS, CDR2 YYNGEE. V lost 0 bases to trimming and J lost 0 bases, with 13 bases between them. This CDR3 has 17 amino acids. CDR3 in DNA: TGTGCCAGCAGCGTAGGGGTTGACACGCTCTCTGGAAACACCATATATTTT. This sequence encodes CASSVGVDTLSGNTIYF. The full variable domain, its missing parts supplied by reference TRBV9 and TRBJ1-3, is DSGVTQTPKHLITATGQRVTLRCSPRSGDLSVYWYQQSLDQGLQFLIQYYNGEERAKGNILERFSAQQFPDLHSELNLSSLELGDSALYFCASSVGVDTLSGNTIYFGEGSWLTVV.

The chain has TRBV6-6 and TRBJ1-5, with 9 positions matching TRBD1. V trimming: 8 bases; J trimming: 0 bases; junction bases outside the gene matches: 8. This CDR3 has 16 amino acids. The germline gives CDR1 MNHNY, CDR2 SVGAGI (reference sequence). The CDR3 sequence is CASSDRGKSSNQPQHF. CDR3 in DNA: TGTGCCAGCTCCGACAGGGGGAAGAGTAGCAATCAGCCCCAGCATTTT.

The chain combines TRBV5-6 with TRBJ1-1; D is perhaps TRBD1 (5 bases). Trimming removed 1 base from V and 5 bases from J, with 12 bases in between. The CDR3 is made up of 14 amino acids. CDR1 is SGHDT and CDR2 is YYEEEE in the germline V gene. The CDR3 sequence is CASSLSRARTEAFF. The CDR3 nucleotides are TGTGCCAGCAGCTTGTCCAGGGCGAGAACTGAAGCTTTCTTT.

The V call is TRBV19, the J call TRBJ1-1, with 8 bases lining up with TRBD1. Germline assignment: CDR1 LNHDA and CDR2 SQIVND (reference sequence). The junction had 9 bases not matched to a gene; V was cut back by 5 bases and J by 1 base. The CDR3 contains 16 residues. CDR3 sequence reads: CASSPLTGAGNTEAFF. CDR3 in DNA: TGTGCCAGTAGTCCTCTGACAGGGGCCGGGAACACTGAAGCTTTCTTT.

This clone was recorded a few times. The chain combines TRBV5-1 with TRBJ2-2; TRBD2 might be the D (5 bases). CDR1 and CDR2 (germline): SGHRS, YFSETQ. The germline V and J ends were trimmed by 4 bases and 0 bases, with 10 bases remaining between them. This CDR3 has 15 amino acids. The chain's CDR3 is CASSLSGTNTGELFF. The CDR3 bases are TGCGCCAGCAGCCTAAGCGGCACGAACACCGGGGAGCTGTTTTTT.

This chain connects TRBV19 to TRBJ2-2, with D tentatively TRBD1 (5 bases). This CDR3 has 15 residues. V shed 3 bases and J shed 1 base, with 9 bases lying between them. CDR1 and CDR2 (germline): LNHDA, SQIVND (reference sequence). The CDR3 bases are TGTGCCAGTAGTATGGGCAGGGAGAACACCGGGGAGCTGTTTTTT. Its translation is CASSMGRENTGELFF.

The gene calls are TRBV11-2 and TRBJ2-7; 12 positions match TRBD2. The length of the CDR3 is 14 residues. J was trimmed by 4 bases and V by 5 bases; bases with no gene match: 3. Germline lookup yields CDR1 SGHAT and CDR2 FQNNGV. The CDR3 reads CASSRTSGVYEQYF. CDR3 DNA: TGTGCCAGCAGCCGGACTAGCGGGGTTTACGAGCAGTACTTC.

The rearrangement joins TRBV10-3 to TRBJ2-1, with 8 bases aligning to TRBD2. Germline CDR1 reads ENHRY; CDR2 reads SYGVKD. The CDR3 covers 15 residues. V dropped 3 bases and J dropped 8; count of bases not matched to a gene: 9. In DNA form, the CDR3 reads TGTGCCATCAGTGATACAATGGGAGCGGGGGATGAGCAGTTCTTC. It is translated as CAISDTMGAGDEQFF.

The J gene is TRBJ2-5, the V gene TRBV19; D is unresolved. The CDR3 totals 14 residues. V lost 5 bases to trimming and J lost 0 bases, with 10 bases between them. Looked up from germline, CDR1 is LNHDA and CDR2 is SQIVND (reference sequence). CDR3 protein: CASSLKDHQETQYF. DNA of the CDR3: TGTGCCAGTAGTCTCAAAGACCACCAAGAGACCCAGTACTTC. The variable domain in full, completed from reference TRBV19 and TRBJ2-5, reads DGGITQSPKYLFRKEGQNVTLSCEQNLNHDAMYWYRQDPGQGLRLIYYSQIVNDFQKGDIAEGYSVSREKKESFPLTVTSAQKNPTAFYLCASSLKDHQETQYFGPGTRLLVL.

The chain uses TRBV6-5 and TRBJ2-2, with D possibly called TRBD1 or TRBD2 (5 bases each). This CDR3 is 15 amino acids long. The V gene lost 8 bases and the J gene lost 6 bases, with 19 bases spanning the gap. Per germline, CDR1 MNHEY and CDR2 SVGAGI. The CDR3 DNA sequence: TGTGCCAGCCAACCCCGGGGCTGGCGAGCCGGGGAGCTGTTTTTT. Its protein is CASQPRGWRAGELFF.

The chain employs TRBV7-2 and TRBJ2-4; no reliable D call. This CDR3 spans 14 amino acids. CDR1 and CDR2 (germline): SGHTA, FQGNSA. The V gene lost 1 base and the J gene lost 1 base, with 5 bases spanning the gap. The chain's CDR3 is CASSLGSAKNIQYF. In DNA form, the CDR3 reads TGTGCCAGCAGCTTAGGGAGCGCCAAAAACATTCAGTACTTC.

This chain links TRBV28 with TRBJ1-5; no clear D. With 5 bases removed from V and 5 bases from J, the gap between germline ends came to 10 bases. The length of the CDR3 is 13 residues. Per germline, CDR1 MDHEN and CDR2 SYDVKM. The CDR3: CASSETRDQPQHF. The CDR3 DNA follows: TGTGCCAGCAGTGAGACACGAGATCAGCCCCAGCATTTT.

This sequence joins TRBV7-2 and TRBJ2-1; TRBD1 aligns across 8 bases. CDR3 size: 12 residues. The V gene's germline CDR1 is SGHTA and CDR2 FQGNSA. J gave up 9 bases and V 5 bases, and 3 bases lay outside the gene matches. The CDR3: CASSRQGLEQFF. The DNA of the CDR3 is TGTGCCAGCAGCAGACAGGGGCTTGAGCAGTTCTTC.

The chain couples TRBV4-1 to TRBJ1-4; the D gene is possibly TRBD1 (5 bases). The CDR3 contains 16 residues. V dropped 4 bases and J dropped 5 bases, with 17 bases sitting between them. CDR1 and CDR2 (germline): MGHRA, YSYEKL. The DNA of the CDR3 is TGCGCCAGCAGCCTTGGCCCGAGACAGTTGAATGAAAAACTGTTTTTT. Translated, it gives CASSLGPRQLNEKLFF.

This clone came up a few times. The chain couples TRBV28 to TRBJ1-1; no clear D gene. The CDR3 totals 13 residues. Germline V gene data show CDR1 as MDHEN and CDR2 as SYDVKM. V dropped 7 bases and J dropped 1 base, with 10 bases sitting between them. Here the CDR3 reads CASKLRTNTEAFF. CDR3 in DNA: TGTGCCAGCAAGTTGAGGACGAACACTGAAGCTTTCTTT.

This rearrangement joins TRBV20-1 to TRBJ2-5; D is unclear. The CDR3 runs to 11 residues. Germline lookup yields CDR1 DFQATT and CDR2 SNEGSKA (reference sequence). V was cut by 2 bases and J by 4 bases, with 5 bases left in between. CDR3 residues: CSARLGETQYF. The CDR3 DNA reads TGCAGTGCTAGACTTGGAGAGACCCAGTACTTC.

The CDR3 reads CASSLPGLAEYNEQFF. In DNA form, the CDR3 reads TGTGCCAGCAGCCTTCCAGGGCTAGCGGAGTACAATGAGCAGTTCTTC. V is TRBV4-2 and J is TRBJ2-1; 7 bases line up with TRBD2. Germline CDR1 reads LGHNA; CDR2 reads YNFKEQ. Germline trimming cut 4 bases from V and 4 bases from J; bases unmatched to any gene: 10. This CDR3 region has 16 residues.

The chain links TRBV11-2 to TRBJ2-1, with D possibly TRBD1 on 6 matching bases. The V gene lost 1 base and the J gene lost 5 bases, with 12 bases spanning the gap. CDR3 size: 15 residues. Germline assignment: CDR1 SGHAT and CDR2 FQNNGV. The CDR3 coding sequence is TGTGCCAGCAGCTTAGGCCAGGGGCGACACAATGAGCAGTTCTTC. This encodes CASSLGQGRHNEQFF.

The J gene is TRBJ2-7, the V gene TRBV10-1; D is ambiguous. Looked up from germline, CDR1 is WNHNN and CDR2 is SYGVQD (reference sequence). The CDR3 is 12 amino acids. V was clipped by 3 bases and J by 6 bases, with 9 bases between them. The CDR3, as DNA: TGCGCCAGCAGTGAAAACCCAGGCGAGCAGTACTTC. Amino acid sequence: CASSENPGEQYF.

The chain is built from TRBV10-3 and TRBJ1-5, with 11 nucleotides matching TRBD1. Trimming removed 3 bases from V and 7 bases from J; junction bases left unmatched: 5. In germline, CDR1 is ENHRY, CDR2 SYGVKD. This CDR3 contains 15 residues. CDR3 sequence: CAISDSGQGDQPQHF. CDR3 in DNA: TGTGCCATCAGTGACTCGGGACAGGGGGACCAGCCCCAGCATTTT.

The table lists this clone with a count of one. This chain connects TRBV7-2 to TRBJ2-3; TRBD1 matches 9 bases. There are 15 residues in the CDR3. The V gene's germline CDR1 is SGHTA and CDR2 FQGNSA. Losses at the gene ends were 5 bases for V and 14 bases for J; bases not matched to a gene: 17. Written as DNA, the CDR3 is TGTGCCAGCAGCCCCCAGTGGCCGGGACAGGGAATGTGGTATTTT. Its translation is CASSPQWPGQGMWYF.

The V gene is TRBV19, the J gene TRBJ1-1, with 7 bases lining up with TRBD1. Trimming removed 8 bases from V and 4 bases from J; junction bases left unmatched: 7. Germline V gene lookup returns CDR1 LNHDA and CDR2 SQIVND (reference sequence). This CDR3 is 13 amino acids long. The DNA for the CDR3 is TGTGCCAGTTCCAGACAGGGTGGCACTGAAGCTTTCTTT. This codes for CASSRQGGTEAFF.

The V gene is TRBV7-6, the J gene TRBJ2-1; TRBD2 might be the D (6 bases). The CDR3 contains 15 residues. Trimming left V 1 base short and J 6 bases short, with 13 bases between. The germline gives CDR1 SGHVS, CDR2 FNYEAQ. CDR3: CASSLGLVYSNEQFF. In DNA, the CDR3 is TGTGCCAGCAGCTTAGGACTAGTCTACTCCAATGAGCAGTTCTTC.

V gene TRBV11-1 combines with J gene TRBJ1-1; D remains unclear. The CDR3 length is 16 residues. Trimming removed 10 bases from V and 2 bases from J, with 23 bases in between. Germline V gene data show CDR1 as SGHAT and CDR2 as FQDESV (reference sequence). The CDR3 sequence is CATQLDTQDANTEAFF. The CDR3 bases are TGTGCCACCCAACTAGACACCCAGGACGCTAACACTGAAGCTTTCTTT.

This chain links TRBV11-2 with TRBJ1-1, with a tentative D call TRBD1 (5 bases). The V end lost 2 bases, the J end lost 4 bases, and 11 bases lay between the germline ends. Germline CDR1 is SGHAT and CDR2 is FQNNGV. The CDR3 extends over 14 amino acids. Here the CDR3 reads CASSLTGRGTEAFF. CDR3 DNA: TGTGCCAGCAGCTTAACAGGTCGCGGCACTGAAGCTTTCTTT.

V gene TRBV2 combines with J gene TRBJ2-1, with a possible D match to TRBD2 (6 bases). The length of the CDR3 is 15 residues. With 3 bases removed from V and 8 bases from J, the gap between germline ends came to 17 bases. CDR1 and CDR2 (germline): SNHLY, FYNNEI. The CDR3 loop reads CASSESGPSWYEQFF. DNA of the CDR3: TGTGCCAGCAGTGAGAGCGGGCCTTCGTGGTATGAGCAGTTCTTC.

The rearrangement links TRBV28 to TRBJ2-2, with D tentatively TRBD2 (5 bases). CDR1 MDHEN and CDR2 SYDVKM come from the germline V gene. Trimming removed 11 bases from V and 1 base from J, with 11 bases in between. The CDR3 spans 13 residues. The CDR3 loop reads CAGGERNTGELFF. For the CDR3, the DNA is TGTGCCGGTGGGGAGCGGAACACCGGGGAGCTGTTTTTT. Full variable domain (outside the CDR3, taken from reference TRBV28 and TRBJ2-2): DVKVTQSSRYLVKRTGEKVFLECVQDMDHENMFWYRQDPGLGLRLIYFSYDVKMKEKGDIPEGYSVSREKKERFSLILESASTNQTSMYLCAGGERNTGELFFGEGSRLTVL.